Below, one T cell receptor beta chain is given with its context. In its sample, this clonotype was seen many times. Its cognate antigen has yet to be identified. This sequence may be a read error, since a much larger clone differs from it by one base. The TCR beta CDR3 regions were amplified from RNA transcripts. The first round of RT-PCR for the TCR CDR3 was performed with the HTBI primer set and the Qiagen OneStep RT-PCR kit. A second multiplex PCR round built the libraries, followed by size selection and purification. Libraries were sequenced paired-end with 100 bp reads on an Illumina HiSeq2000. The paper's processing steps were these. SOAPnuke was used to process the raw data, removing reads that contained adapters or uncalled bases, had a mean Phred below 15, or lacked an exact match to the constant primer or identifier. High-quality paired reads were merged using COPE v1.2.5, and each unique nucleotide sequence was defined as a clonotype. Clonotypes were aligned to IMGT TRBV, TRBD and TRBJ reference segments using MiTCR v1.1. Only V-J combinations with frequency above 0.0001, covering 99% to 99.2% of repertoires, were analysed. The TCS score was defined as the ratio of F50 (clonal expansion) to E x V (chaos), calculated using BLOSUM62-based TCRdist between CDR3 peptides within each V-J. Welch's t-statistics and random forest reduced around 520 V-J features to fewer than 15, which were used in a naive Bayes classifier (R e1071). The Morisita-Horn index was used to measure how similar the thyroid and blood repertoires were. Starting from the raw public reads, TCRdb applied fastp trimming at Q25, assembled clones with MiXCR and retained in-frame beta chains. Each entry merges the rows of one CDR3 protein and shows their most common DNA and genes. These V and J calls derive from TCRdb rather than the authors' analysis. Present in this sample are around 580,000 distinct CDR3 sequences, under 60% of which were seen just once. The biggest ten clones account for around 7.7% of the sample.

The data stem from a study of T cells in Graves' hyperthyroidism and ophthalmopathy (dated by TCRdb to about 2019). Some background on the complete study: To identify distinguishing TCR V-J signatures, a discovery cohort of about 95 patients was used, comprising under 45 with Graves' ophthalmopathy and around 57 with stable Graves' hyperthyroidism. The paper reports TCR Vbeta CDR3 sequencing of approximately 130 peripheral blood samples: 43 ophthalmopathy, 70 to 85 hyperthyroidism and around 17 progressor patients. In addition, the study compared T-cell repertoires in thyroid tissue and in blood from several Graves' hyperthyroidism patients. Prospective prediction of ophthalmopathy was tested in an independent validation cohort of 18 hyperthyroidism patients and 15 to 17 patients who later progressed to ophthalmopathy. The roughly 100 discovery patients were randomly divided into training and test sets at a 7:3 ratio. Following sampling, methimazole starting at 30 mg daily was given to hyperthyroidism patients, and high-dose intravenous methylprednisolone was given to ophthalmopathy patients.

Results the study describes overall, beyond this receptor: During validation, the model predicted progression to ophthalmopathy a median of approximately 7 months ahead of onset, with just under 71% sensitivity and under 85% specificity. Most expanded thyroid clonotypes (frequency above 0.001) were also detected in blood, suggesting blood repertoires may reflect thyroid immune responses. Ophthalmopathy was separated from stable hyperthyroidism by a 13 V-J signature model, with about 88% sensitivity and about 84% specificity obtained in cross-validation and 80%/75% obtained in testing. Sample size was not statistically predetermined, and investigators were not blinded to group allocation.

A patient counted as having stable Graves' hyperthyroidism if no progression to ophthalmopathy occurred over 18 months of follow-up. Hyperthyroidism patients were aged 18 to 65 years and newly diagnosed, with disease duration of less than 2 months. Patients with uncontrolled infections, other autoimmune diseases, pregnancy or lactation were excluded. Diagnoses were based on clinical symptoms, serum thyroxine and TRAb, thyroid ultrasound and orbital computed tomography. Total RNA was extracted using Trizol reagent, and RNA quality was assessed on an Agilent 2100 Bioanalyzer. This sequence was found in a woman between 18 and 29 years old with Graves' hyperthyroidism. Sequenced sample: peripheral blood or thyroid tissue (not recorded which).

At the DNA level, the sequence is TGCAGCGTTTGGACAGGGGGCGGGCAGTACTTC. It translates to CSVWTGGGQYF. The chain uses TRBV29-1 and TRBJ2-7, with 11 bases aligning to TRBD1. V lost 5 bases and J lost 9 bases, and the count of bases not matched to a germline gene is 3. CDR1 SQVTM and CDR2 ANQGSEA are derived from the germline V gene. Its CDR3 holds 11 amino acids, cysteine through phenylalanine. Left in the record is the CDR3 DNA by itself, 33 bases read in frame from the first base.